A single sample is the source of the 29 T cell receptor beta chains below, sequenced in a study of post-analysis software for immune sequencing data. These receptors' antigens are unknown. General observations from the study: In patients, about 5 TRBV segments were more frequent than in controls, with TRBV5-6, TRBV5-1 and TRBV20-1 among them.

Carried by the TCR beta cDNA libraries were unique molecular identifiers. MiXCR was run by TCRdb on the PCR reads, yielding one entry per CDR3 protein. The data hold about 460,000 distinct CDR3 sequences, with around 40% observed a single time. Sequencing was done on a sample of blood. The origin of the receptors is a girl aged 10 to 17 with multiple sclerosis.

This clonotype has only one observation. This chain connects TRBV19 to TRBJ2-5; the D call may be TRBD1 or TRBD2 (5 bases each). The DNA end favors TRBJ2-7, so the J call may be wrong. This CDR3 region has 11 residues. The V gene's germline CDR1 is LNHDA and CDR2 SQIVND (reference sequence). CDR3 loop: CATRELNEQYF. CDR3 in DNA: TGTGCCACCAGGGAGCTGAACGAGCAGTACTTC.

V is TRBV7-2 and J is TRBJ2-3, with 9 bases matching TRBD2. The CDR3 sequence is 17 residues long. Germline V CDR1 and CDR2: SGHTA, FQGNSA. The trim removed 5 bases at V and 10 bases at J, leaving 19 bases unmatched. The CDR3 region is CASSTHLAGAFSPSQYF. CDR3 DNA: TGTGCCAGCAGCACCCATTTAGCGGGAGCGTTCTCCCCATCGCAGTATTTT.

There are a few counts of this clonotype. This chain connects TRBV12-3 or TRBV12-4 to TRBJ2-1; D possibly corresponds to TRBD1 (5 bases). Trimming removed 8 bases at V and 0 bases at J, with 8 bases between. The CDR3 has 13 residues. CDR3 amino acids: CASLRGSYNEQFF. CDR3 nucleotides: TGTGCCAGCCTAAGGGGCTCCTACAATGAGCAGTTCTTC.

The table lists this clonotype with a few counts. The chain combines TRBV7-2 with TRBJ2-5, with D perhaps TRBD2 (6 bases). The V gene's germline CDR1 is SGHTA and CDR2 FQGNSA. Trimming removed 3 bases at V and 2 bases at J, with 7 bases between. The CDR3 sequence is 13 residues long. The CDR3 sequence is CASSLTRQETQYF. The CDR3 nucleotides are TGTGCCAGCAGCTTGACTAGACAAGAGACCCAGTACTTC.

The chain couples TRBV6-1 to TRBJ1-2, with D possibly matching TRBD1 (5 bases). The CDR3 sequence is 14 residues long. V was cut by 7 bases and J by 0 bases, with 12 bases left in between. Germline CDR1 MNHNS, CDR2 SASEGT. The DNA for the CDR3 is TGTGCCAGCACCTGGGGCCAAGCTAACTATGGCTACACCTTC. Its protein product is CASTWGQANYGYTF.

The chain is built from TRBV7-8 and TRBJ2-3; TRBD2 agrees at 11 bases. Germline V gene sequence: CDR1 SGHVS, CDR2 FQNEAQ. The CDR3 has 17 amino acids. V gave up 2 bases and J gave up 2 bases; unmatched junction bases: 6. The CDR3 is CASSLTGTSGSTDTQYF. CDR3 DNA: TGTGCCAGCAGCTTAACTGGGACTAGCGGATCCACAGATACGCAGTATTTT. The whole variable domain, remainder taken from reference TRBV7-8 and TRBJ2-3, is GAGVSQSPRYKVAKRGQDVALRCDPISGHVSLFWYQQALGQGPEFLTYFQNEAQLDKSGLPSDRFFAERPEGSVSTLKIQRTQQEDSAVYLCASSLTGTSGSTDTQYFGPGTRLTVL.

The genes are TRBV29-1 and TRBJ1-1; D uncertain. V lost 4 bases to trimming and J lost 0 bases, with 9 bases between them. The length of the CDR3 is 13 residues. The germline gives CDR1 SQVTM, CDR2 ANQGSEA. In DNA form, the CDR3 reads TGCAGCGTTGCCGGGCAGTTGAACACTGAAGCTTTCTTT. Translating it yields CSVAGQLNTEAFF. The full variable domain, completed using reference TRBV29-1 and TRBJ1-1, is SAVISQKPSRDICQRGTSLTIQCQVDSQVTMMFWYRQQPGQSLTLIATANQGSEATYESGFVIDKFPISRPNLTFSTLTVSNMSPEDSSIYLCSVAGQLNTEAFFGQGTRLTVV.

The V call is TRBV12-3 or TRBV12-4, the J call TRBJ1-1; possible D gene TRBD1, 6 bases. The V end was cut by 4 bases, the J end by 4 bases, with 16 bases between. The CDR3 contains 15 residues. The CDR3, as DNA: TGTGCCAGCAGTTCTAGGGGGGCCTTGGGCACTGAAGCTTTCTTT. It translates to CASSSRGALGTEAFF.

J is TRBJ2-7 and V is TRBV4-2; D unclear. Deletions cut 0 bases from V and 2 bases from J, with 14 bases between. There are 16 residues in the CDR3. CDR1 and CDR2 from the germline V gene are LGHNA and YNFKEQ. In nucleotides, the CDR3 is TGTGCCAGCAGCCAAGATTTCCCGGACGGCACCTACGAGCAGTACTTC. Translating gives CASSQDFPDGTYEQYF.

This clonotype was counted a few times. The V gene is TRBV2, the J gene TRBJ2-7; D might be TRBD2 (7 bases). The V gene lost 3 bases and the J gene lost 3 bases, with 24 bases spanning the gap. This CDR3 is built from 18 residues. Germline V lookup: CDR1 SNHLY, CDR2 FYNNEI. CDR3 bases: TGTGCCAGCAGTGATGACCTAGGGGGAACTAGCGCGAACTACGAGCAGTACTTC. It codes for CASSDDLGGTSANYEQYF.

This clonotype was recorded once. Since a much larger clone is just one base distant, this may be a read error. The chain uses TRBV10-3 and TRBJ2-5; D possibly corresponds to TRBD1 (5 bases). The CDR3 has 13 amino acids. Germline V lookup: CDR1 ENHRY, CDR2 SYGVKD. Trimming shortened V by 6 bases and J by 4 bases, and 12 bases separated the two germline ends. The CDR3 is CAIRVGVGETQYF. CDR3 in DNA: TGTGCCATCAGGGTAGGGGTAGGAGAGACCCAGTACTTC.

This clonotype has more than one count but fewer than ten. This chain's CDR3 is CASSAGTGGLEAETQYF. CDR3 DNA: TGTGCCAGCAGCGCCGGGACAGGGGGCTTAGAAGCAGAGACCCAGTACTTC. V usage is TRBV9 and J usage is TRBJ2-5, with 12 bases identical to TRBD1. With V trimmed by 3 bases and J by 4 bases, 10 bases remained unmatched. Per germline, CDR1 SGDLS and CDR2 YYNGEE. The CDR3 is made up of 17 amino acids. The full variable domain, rest sourced from reference TRBV9 and TRBJ2-5, is DSGVTQTPKHLITATGQRVTLRCSPRSGDLSVYWYQQSLDQGLQFLIQYYNGEERAKGNILERFSAQQFPDLHSELNLSSLELGDSALYFCASSAGTGGLEAETQYFGPGTRLLVL.

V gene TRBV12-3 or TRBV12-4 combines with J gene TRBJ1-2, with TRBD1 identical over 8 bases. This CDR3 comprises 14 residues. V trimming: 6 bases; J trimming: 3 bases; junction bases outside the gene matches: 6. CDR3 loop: CASSRGQVDYGYTF. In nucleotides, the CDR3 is TGTGCCAGCAGCAGGGGACAGGTTGACTATGGCTACACCTTC.

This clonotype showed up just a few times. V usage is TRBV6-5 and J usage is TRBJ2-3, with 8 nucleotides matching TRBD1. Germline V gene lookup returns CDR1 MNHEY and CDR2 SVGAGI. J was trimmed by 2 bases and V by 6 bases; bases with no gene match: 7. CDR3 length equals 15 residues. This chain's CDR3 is CASSRTGRLTDTQYF. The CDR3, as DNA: TGTGCCAGCAGCCGGACAGGGCGCCTCACAGATACGCAGTATTTT.

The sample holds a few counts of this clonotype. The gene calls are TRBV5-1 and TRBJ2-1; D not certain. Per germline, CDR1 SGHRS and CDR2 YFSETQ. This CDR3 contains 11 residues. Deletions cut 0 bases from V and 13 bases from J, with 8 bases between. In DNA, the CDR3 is TGCGCCAGCAGCTTGGAACAGCTTCAGTTCTTC. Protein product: CASSLEQLQFF.

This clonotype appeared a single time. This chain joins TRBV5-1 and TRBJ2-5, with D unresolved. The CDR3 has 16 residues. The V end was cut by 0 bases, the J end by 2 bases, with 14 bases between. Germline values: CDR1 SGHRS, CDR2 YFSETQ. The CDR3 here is CASSLGAAMIQETQYF. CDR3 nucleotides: TGCGCCAGCAGCTTGGGGGCGGCCATGATTCAAGAGACCCAGTACTTC.

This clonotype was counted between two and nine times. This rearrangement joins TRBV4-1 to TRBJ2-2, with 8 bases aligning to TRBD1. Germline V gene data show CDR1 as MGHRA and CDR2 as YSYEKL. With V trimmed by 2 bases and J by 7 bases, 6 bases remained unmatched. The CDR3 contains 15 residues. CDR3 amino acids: CASSQMDRASGELFF. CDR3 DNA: TGCGCCAGCAGCCAAATGGACAGGGCCAGCGGGGAGCTGTTTTTT.

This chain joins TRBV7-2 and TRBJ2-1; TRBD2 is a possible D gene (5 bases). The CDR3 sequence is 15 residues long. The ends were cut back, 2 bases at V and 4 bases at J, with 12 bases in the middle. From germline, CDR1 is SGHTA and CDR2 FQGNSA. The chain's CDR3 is CASSLTGSLYNEQFF. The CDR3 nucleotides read TGTGCCAGCAGCTTAACGGGATCACTTTACAATGAGCAGTTCTTC.

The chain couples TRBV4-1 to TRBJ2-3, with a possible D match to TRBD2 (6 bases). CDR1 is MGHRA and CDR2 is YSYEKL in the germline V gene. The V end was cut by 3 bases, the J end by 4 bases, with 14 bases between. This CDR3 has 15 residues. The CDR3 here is CASSHPKASADTQYF. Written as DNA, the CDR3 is TGCGCCAGCAGCCACCCTAAGGCTAGCGCAGATACGCAGTATTTT.

This chain's CDR3 is CASSPFPPGHRGSEAFF. The DNA of the CDR3 is TGTGCCAGCTCGCCCTTCCCCCCGGGACACAGGGGCTCTGAAGCTTTCTTT. The V call is TRBV18, the J call TRBJ1-1, with 7 positions matching TRBD1. Germline V gene lookup returns CDR1 KGHSH and CDR2 LQKENI. Germline trimming cut 6 bases from V and 6 bases from J; bases unmatched to any gene: 19. The CDR3 is 17 amino acids.

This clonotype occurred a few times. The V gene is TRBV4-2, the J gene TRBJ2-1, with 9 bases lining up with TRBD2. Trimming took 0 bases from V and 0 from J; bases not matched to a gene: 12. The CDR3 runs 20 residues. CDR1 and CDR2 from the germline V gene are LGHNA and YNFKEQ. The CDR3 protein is CASSQEGLRLAGYSYNEQFF. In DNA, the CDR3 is TGTGCCAGCAGCCAAGAAGGTCTGCGGCTAGCGGGATACTCCTACAATGAGCAGTTCTTC.

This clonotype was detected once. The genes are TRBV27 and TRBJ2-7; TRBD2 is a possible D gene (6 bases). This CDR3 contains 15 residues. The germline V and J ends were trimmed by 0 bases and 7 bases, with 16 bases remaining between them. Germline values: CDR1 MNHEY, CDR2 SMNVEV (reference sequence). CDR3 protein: CASSLSTRGLLEQYF. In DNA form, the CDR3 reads TGTGCCAGCAGTTTATCCACCCGGGGGTTGCTAGAGCAGTACTTC.

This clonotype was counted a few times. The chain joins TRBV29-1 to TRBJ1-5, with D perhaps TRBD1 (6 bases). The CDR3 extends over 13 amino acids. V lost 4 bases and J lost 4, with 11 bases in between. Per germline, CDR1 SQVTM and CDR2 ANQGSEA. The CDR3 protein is CSVGGTPNQPQHF. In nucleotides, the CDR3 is TGCAGCGTTGGCGGGACACCGAATCAGCCCCAGCATTTT.

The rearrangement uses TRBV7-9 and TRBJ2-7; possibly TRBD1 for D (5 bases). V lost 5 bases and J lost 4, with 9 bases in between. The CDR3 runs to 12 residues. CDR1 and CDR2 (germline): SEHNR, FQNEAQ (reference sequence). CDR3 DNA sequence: TGTGCCAGCAGCAAGGGGCTTTACGAGCAGTACTTC. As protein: CASSKGLYEQYF. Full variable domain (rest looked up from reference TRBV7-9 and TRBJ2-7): DTGVSQNPRHKITKRGQNVTFRCDPISEHNRLYWYRQTLGQGPEFLTYFQNEAQLEKSRLLSDRFSAERPKGSFSTLEIQRTEQGDSAMYLCASSKGLYEQYFGPGTRLTVT.

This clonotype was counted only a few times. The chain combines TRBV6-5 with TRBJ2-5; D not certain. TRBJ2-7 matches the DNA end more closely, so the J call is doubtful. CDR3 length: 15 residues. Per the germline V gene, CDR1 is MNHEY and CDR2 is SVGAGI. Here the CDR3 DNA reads TGTGCCAGCAGTTACCTCGACGGCTCGGTTGACGAGCAGTACTTC. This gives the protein CASSYLDGSVDEQYF.

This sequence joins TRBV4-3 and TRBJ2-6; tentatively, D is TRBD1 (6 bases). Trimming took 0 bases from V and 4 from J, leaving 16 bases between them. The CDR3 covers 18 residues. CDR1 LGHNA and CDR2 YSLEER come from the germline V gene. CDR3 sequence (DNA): TGCGCCAGCAGCCAAGAGTCGGACAGAGCCACGGGGGCCAACGTCCTGACTTTC. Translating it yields CASSQESDRATGANVLTF.

In nucleotides, the CDR3 is TGTGCCAGCACCCTCAACAGTGTCTGGGACGAGCAGTACTTC. Amino acids: CASTLNSVWDEQYF. The rearrangement uses TRBV28 and TRBJ2-7; D not resolved. Trimming took 7 bases from V and 5 from J, leaving 18 bases between them. The CDR3 totals 14 residues. The germline gives CDR1 MDHEN, CDR2 SYDVKM.

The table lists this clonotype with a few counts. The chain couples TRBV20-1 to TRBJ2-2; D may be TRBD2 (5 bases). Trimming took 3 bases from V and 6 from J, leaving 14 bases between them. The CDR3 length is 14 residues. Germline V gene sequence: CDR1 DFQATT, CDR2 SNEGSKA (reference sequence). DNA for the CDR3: TGCAGTGCTAGGACAATGAGGGTCGCCGGGGAGCTGTTTTTT. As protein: CSARTMRVAGELFF.

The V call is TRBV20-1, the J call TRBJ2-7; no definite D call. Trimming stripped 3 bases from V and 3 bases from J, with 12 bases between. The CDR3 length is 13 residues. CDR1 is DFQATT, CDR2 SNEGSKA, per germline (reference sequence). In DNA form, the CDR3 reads TGCAGTGCTAGTACTTACTCTCACTACGAGCAGTACTTC. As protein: CSASTYSHYEQYF.